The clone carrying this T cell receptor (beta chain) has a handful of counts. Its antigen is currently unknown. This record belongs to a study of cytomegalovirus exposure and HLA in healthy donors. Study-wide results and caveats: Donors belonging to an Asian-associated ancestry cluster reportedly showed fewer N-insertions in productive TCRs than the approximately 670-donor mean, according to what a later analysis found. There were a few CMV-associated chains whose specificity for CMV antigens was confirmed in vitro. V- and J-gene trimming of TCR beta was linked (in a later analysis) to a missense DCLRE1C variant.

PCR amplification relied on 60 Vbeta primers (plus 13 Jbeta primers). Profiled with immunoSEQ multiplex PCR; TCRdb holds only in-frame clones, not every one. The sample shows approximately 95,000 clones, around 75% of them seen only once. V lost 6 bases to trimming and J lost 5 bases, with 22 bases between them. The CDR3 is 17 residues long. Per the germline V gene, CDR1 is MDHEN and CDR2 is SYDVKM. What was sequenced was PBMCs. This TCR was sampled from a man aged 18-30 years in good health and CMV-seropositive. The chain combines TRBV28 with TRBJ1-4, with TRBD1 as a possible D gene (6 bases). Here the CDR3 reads CASSPRDRSDLNEKLFF. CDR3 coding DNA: TGTGCCAGCAGCCCGAGAGACAGGTCCGATTTGAATGAAAAACTGTTTTTT.